This passage covers 4 T cell receptor beta chains from one sample sequenced in a study of blood T cell repertoires in COVID-19. Measured with immunoSEQ multiplex PCR; TCRdb has only the in-frame clones, and not every one. The sample yields a few hundred thousand clones, around 85% seen once. The sequencing sample was made of peripheral blood. Every receptor here comes from a human donor with COVID-19, enrolled during active disease. The donor label of this sample is uncertain.

By share of the sample, this clone is medium-sized. The rearrangement uses TRBV11-2 and TRBJ2-2; 12 bases agree with TRBD2. From germline, CDR1 is SGHAT and CDR2 FQNNGV. The junction had 0 bases not matched to a gene; V was cut back by 5 bases and J by 2 bases. The CDR3 length is 15 residues. CDR3 sequence (DNA): TGTGCCAGCAGCGGACTAGCGGGAAACACCGGGGAGCTGTTTTTT. Encoded protein: CASSGLAGNTGELFF.

This sequence joins TRBV7-8 and TRBJ2-1; possible D gene TRBD1, 6 bases. The germline V and J ends were trimmed by 4 bases and 4 bases, with 26 bases remaining between them. Germline-derived CDR1 and CDR2 are SGHVS and FQNEAQ. The CDR3 has 19 residues. CDR3 sequence: CASSSNTLPLQGLYNEQFF. CDR3 DNA sequence: TGTGCCAGCAGCTCCAATACCTTACCCCTACAGGGATTGTACAATGAGCAGTTCTTC.

This chain uses TRBV6-5 with TRBJ2-7, with D uncertain. The V gene lost 7 bases and the J gene lost 5 bases, with 12 bases spanning the gap. Germline loops: CDR1 MNHEY, CDR2 SVGAGI. CDR3 length: 12 residues. CDR3 DNA sequence: TGTGCCAGCATGAGGTCTAAGGACGAGCAGTACTTC. Translation: CASMRSKDEQYF.

J is TRBJ1-1 and V is TRBV6-1; a possible D gene is TRBD1 (5 bases). The germline gives CDR1 MNHNS, CDR2 SASEGT. This CDR3 has 16 amino acids. The V end lost 2 bases, the J end lost 1 base, and 14 bases lay between the germline ends. Written as DNA, the CDR3 is TGTGCCAGCAGTGAACTAGCGGGGAGGGGGAACACTGAAGCTTTCTTT. It translates to CASSELAGRGNTEAFF.